A single sample gave rise to the 2 T cell receptor beta chains below, sequenced in a study of patients and donors after allogeneic stem cell transplantation. TCRdb re-called the RT-PCR reads through MiXCR, storing one row per CDR3 protein. Among about a million distinct CDR3 sequences listed, more than 15% were seen once. The source material was blood, either unsorted or a sorted T cell fraction (not recorded which). The source is a human donor who was either an allogeneic HSCT recipient or a stem cell or donor lymphocyte infusion donor (not recorded which). It is not recorded whose cells these are; they may come from a transplant donor.

The chain combines TRBV4-3 with TRBJ2-7; D not certain. Trimming left V 0 bases short and J 6 bases short, with 12 bases between. The CDR3 is 14 residues long. Germline CDR1 is LGHNA and CDR2 is YSLEER. Here the CDR3 reads CASSQDSHRGEQYF. In DNA form, the CDR3 reads TGCGCCAGCAGCCAAGATTCGCACAGAGGCGAGCAGTACTTC.

This clonotype was detected a few times. The genes are TRBV12-3 or TRBV12-4 and TRBJ1-1, with D possibly being TRBD1 (5 bases). The CDR3 runs 13 residues. V was clipped by 5 bases and J by 4 bases, with 11 bases between them. This CDR3 is CASSLRDGTEAFF. CDR3 in DNA: TGTGCCAGCAGTCTAAGGGACGGCACTGAAGCTTTCTTT.